The sequence of this T cell receptor beta chain was determined in a study of blood T cell repertoires in COVID-19. Study summary: The samples span acute and convalescent COVID-19 from the United States, Italy and Spain. T cells, B-cell-depleted T cells, or PBMCs supplied cDNA or gDNA.

The CDR3 contains 16 residues. Trimming removed 2 bases from V and 0 bases from J; junction bases left unmatched: 3. Germline V gene data show CDR1 as SEHNR and CDR2 as FQNEAQ (reference sequence). Original methodology: Estimated nucleated cell counts came from reference gene primer amplification. Using immunoSEQ multiplex PCR, the repertoire was profiled, and TCRdb retains in-frame clones only, with some absent. That table supplies the V and J calls and clone size; D and trimming were determined from the DNA. This table has fewer than 300,000 clones, around 92% appearing once. Specimen: peripheral blood. This receptor was taken from a young adult with COVID-19, enrolled during active disease. V is TRBV7-9 and J is TRBJ2-1; TRBD2 aligns across 8 bases. The CDR3 here is CASSLISGTSYNEQFF. DNA for the CDR3: TGTGCCAGCAGCTTAATTAGCGGGACCTCCTACAATGAGCAGTTCTTC.